These T cell receptor beta chains were read from a single sample in a study of cytomegalovirus exposure and HLA in healthy donors. The protocol was immunoSEQ multiplex PCR, while the TCRdb copy is restricted to in-frame clones and leaves out a portion. Counted here are under 200,000 clones, around 80% occurring once; the ten biggest clones make up 4% to 5.5%. The sequenced sample consisted of PBMCs. These TCRs come from a male donor in good health and CMV-seronegative. Both conserved end residues are trimmed from each CDR3. The D gene is left open where the match is weak.

D,V,CDR3
NA,TRBV6-6,ASSYSRGNQPQH
NA,TRBV2,ASMRGGLETQY
NA,TRBV25-1,ASTWGPEAF
TRBD2,TRBV9,ASSGGGPTDTQY
NA,TRBV28,ASSGQNSNQPQH
NA,TRBV5-1,ASSLEPGSSYEQY
TRBD1,TRBV5-1,ASSLEGQIYEQY
NA,TRBV7-9,ASSPAQGYGYT
NA,TRBV13,ASSTLTKRNEQF
TRBD1,TRBV7-3,ASSTTGDIQETQY
TRBD1,TRBV11-3,ASSFGTDNSPLH
NA,TRBV27,ASRRGATNEKLF
NA,TRBV10-3,AISERNTEAF
TRBD2,TRBV7-2,ASSLGPGLVGGELF
NA,TRBV6-1,ASRSHREGNTEAF
TRBD1,TRBV7-6,ASSPLTGDGIQY
NA,TRBV27,ASSLRQGYGYT
NA,TRBV4-1,ASSRGAVGYT
NA,TRBV10-3,AISDPGRGDSPLH
TRBD1,TRBV14,ASSFQGAMDTQY
TRBD2,TRBV7-9,ASSFSERGDVATQY
NA,TRBV4-1,ASSQDAKTVRGSEKLF
NA,TRBV9,ASSVSPDRSNSPLH
NA,TRBV27,ASSSGPGNEQY
TRBD1,TRBV11-3,ASSFSGGNTEAF
TRBD1,TRBV2,ASSSEQGGGTGNTEAF
NA,TRBV2,ASSEGTPHSYEQY
NA,TRBV11-2,ASRGGETQY
NA,TRBV28,ASSWGGSNEKLF
TRBD1,TRBV7-9,ASSSPGTGYEQY
TRBD2,TRBV5-1,ASSSGLATDEQF
TRBD1,TRBV19,ASSIDLGTEYEQY
NA,TRBV30,ASAPEGAREQF
TRBD1,TRBV7-9,ASSQHHRTGTGANVLT
NA,TRBV6-5,ASSYYQGGGTQY
NA,TRBV7-9,ASSWDTDNSPLH
NA,TRBV19,ATPGDTFSGYT
TRBD2,TRBV5-4,ASSSRLAGSYEQY
TRBD1,TRBV4-3,ASSQEGTGSGANVLT
NA,TRBV19,ATSQQGYPYGYT
NA,TRBV7-9,ASSSIEKGNEQF
TRBD1,TRBV4-2,ASSPGQGHEKLF
TRBD1,TRBV18,ASSPGTVRDEQY
NA,TRBV7-2,ASSYRIQGGLAEAF
NA,TRBV5-1,ASSLVGGRGDTIY
NA,TRBV15,ATSSDRRSNNEQF
NA,TRBV4-1,ASSQNPSGQQSGYT
NA,TRBV11-2,ASSFAGLEQF